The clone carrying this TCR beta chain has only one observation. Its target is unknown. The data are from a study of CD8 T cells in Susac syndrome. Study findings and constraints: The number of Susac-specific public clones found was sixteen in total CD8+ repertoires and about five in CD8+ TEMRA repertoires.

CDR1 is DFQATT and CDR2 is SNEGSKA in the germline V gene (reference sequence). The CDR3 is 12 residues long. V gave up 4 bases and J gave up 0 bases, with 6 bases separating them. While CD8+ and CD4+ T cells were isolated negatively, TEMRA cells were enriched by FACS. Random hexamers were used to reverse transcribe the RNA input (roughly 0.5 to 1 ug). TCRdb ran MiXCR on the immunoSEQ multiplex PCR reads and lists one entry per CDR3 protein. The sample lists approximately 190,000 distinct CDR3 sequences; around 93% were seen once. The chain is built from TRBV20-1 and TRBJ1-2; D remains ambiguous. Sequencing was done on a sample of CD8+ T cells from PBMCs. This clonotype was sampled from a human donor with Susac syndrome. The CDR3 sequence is CSAKDPNYGYTF. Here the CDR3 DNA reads TGCAGTGCTAAAGACCCTAACTATGGCTACACCTTC.